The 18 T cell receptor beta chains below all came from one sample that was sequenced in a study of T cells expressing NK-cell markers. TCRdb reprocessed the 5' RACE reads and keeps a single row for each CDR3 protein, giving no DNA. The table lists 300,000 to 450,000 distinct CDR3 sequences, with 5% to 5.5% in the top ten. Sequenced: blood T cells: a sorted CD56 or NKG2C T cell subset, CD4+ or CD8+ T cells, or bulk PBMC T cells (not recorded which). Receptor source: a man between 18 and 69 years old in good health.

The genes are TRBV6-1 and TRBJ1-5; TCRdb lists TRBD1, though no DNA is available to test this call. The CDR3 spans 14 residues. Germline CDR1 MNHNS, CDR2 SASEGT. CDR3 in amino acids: CASRPSIGDQPQHF.

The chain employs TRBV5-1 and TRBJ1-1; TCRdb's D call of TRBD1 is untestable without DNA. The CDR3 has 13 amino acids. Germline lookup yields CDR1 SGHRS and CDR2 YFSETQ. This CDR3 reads CASRGSDSTEAFF.

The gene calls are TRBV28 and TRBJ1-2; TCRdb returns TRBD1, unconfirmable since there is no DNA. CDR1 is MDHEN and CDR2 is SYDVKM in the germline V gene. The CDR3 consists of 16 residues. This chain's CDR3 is CASRAPGTGGNYGYTF.

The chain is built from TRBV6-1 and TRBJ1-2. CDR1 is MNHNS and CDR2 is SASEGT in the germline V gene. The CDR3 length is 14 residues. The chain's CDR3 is CASGESGRDYGYTF.

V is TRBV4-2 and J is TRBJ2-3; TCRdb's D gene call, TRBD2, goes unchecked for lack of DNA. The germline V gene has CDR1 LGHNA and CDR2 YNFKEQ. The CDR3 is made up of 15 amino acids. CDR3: CASSHPSGSTDTQYF.

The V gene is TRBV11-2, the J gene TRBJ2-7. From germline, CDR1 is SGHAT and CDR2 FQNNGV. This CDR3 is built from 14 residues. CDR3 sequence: CASSYGRSKYEQYF.

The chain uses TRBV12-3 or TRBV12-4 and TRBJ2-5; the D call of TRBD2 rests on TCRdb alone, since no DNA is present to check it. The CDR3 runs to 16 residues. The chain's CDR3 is CASSSLTSGVQETQYF.

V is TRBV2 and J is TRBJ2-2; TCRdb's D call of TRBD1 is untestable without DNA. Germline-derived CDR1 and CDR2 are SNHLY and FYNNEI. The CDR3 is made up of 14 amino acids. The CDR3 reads CASNPKGLTGELFF. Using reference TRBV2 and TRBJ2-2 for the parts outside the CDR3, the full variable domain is EPEVTQTPSHQVTQMGQEVILRCVPISNHLYFYWYRQILGQKVEFLVSFYNNEISEKSEIFDDQFSVERPDGSNFTLKIRSTKLEDSAMYFCASNPKGLTGELFFGEGSRLTVL.

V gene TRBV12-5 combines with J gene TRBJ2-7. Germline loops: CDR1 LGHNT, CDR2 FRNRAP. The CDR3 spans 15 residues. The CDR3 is CASGLYSTSSYEQYF.

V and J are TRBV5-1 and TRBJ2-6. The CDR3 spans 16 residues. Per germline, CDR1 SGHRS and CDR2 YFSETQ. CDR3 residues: CASSLTPGTGANVLTF.

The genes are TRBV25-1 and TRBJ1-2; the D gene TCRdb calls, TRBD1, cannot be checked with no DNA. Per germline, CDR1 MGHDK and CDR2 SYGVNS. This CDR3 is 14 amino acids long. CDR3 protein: CASSGRTGTYGYTF.

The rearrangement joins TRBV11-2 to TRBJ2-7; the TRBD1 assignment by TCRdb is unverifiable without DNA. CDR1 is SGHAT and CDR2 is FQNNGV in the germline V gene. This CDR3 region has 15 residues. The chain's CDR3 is CASSLVRGQAAEQYF.

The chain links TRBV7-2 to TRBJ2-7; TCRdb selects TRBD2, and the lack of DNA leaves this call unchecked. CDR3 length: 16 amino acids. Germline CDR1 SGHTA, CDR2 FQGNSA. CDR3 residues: CASSSETSGGDYEQYF.

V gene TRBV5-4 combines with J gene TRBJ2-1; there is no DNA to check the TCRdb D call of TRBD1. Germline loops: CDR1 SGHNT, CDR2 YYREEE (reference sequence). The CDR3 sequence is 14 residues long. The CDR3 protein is CANTGGPSYNEQFF.

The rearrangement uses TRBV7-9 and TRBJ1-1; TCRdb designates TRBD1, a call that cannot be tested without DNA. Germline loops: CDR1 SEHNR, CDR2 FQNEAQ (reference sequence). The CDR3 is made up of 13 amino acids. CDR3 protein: CASSHTGKAEAFF.

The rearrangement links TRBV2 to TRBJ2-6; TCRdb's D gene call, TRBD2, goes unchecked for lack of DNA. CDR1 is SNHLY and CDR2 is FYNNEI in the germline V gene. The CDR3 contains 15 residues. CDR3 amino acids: CASSAVGGGANVLTF.

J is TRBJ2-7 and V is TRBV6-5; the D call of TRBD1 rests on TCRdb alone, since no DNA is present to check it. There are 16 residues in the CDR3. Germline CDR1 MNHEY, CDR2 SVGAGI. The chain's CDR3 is CASSSTRTGMPYEQYF.

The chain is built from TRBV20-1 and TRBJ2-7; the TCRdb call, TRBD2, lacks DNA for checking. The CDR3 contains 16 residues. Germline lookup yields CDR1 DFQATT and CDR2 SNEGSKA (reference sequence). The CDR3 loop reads CSARPKTSGGAWEQYF.